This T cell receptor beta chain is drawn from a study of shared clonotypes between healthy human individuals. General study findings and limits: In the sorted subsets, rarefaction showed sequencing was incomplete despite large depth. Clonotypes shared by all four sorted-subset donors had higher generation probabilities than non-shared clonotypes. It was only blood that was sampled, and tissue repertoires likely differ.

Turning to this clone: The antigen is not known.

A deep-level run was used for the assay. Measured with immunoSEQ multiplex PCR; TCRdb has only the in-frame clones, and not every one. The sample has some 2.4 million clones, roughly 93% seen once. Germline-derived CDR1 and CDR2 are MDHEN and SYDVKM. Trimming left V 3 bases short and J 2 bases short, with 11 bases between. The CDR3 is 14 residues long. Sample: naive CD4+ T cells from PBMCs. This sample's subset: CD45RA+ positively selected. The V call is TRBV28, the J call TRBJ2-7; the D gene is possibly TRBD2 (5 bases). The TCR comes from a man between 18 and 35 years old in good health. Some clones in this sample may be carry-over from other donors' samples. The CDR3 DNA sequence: TGTGCCAGCAGTTTCAGGCTAGCCGCCTACGAGCAGTACTTC. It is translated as CASSFRLAAYEQYF. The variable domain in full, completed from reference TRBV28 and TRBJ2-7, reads DVKVTQSSRYLVKRTGEKVFLECVQDMDHENMFWYRQDPGLGLRLIYFSYDVKMKEKGDIPEGYSVSREKKERFSLILESASTNQTSMYLCASSFRLAAYEQYFGPGTRLTVT.